Listed here is a single TCR beta chain. Sequencing was performed with immunoSEQ multiplex PCR; in TCRdb, only in-frame clones are kept and a portion is missing. The sample lists some 51,000 clones, 90% occurring once. These data belong to a study of blood T cell repertoires in COVID-19. Germline CDR1 is SGHDT and CDR2 is YYEEEE. This CDR3 spans 16 amino acids. V was trimmed by 6 bases and J by 5 bases, leaving 20 bases between them. The source is a man aged 35 to 55 with acute or convalescent COVID-19. Sequenced input: peripheral blood. The chain couples TRBV5-6 to TRBJ1-4; D is possibly TRBD1 (6 bases). CDR3 sequence reads: CASNIKGGAQNEKLFF. CDR3 coding DNA: TGTGCCAGCAACATCAAAGGGGGGGCTCAAAATGAAAAACTGTTTTTT.